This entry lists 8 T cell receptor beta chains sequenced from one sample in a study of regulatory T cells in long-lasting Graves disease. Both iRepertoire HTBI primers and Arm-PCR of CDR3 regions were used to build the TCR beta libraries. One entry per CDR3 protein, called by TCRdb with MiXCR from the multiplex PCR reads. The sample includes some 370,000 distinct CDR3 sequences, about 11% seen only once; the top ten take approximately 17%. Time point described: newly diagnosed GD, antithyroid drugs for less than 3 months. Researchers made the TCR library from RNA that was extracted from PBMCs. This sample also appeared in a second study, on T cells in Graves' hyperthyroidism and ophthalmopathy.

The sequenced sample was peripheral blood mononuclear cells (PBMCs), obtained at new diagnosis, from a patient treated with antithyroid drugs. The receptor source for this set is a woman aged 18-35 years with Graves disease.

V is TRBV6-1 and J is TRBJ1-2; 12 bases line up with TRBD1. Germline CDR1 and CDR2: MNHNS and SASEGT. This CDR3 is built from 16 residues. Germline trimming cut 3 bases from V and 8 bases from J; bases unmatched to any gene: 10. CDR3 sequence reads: CASSDPRDRGPRGYTF. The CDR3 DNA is TGTGCCAGCAGTGACCCCCGGGACAGGGGGCCTCGGGGCTACACCTTC.

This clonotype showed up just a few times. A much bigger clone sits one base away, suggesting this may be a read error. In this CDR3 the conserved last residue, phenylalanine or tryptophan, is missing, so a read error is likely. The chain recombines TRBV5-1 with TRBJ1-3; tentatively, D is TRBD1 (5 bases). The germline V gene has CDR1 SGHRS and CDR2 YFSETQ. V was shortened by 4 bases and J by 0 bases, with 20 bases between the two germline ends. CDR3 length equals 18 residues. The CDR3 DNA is TGCGCCAGCAGCAGGAGGGGATTGCGCGACCTCTCTGGAAACACCATATATTCT. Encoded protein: CASSRRGLRDLSGNTIYS.

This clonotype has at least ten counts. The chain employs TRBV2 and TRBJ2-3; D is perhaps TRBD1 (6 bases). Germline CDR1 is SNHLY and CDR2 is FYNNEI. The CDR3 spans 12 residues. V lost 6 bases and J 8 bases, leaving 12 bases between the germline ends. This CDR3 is CASRSTGRTQYF. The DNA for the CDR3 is TGTGCCAGCAGGTCTACAGGGCGTACGCAGTATTTT.

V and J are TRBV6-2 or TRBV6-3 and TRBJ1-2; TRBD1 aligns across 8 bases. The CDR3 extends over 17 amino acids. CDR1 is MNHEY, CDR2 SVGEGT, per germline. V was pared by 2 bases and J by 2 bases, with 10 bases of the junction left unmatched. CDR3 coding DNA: TGTGCCAGCAGTTACGCAGGGGGCCACATCTCCAACTATGGCTACACCTTC. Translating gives CASSYAGGHISNYGYTF.

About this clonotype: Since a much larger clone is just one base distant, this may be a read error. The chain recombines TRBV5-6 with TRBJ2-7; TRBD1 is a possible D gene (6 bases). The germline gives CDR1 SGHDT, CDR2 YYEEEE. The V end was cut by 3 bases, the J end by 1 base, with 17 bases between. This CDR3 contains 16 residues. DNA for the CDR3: TGTGCCAGCAGCTCGAAGAGGGCCGACAGGTCCTACGAGCAGTACGTC. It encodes CASSSKRADRSYEQYV.

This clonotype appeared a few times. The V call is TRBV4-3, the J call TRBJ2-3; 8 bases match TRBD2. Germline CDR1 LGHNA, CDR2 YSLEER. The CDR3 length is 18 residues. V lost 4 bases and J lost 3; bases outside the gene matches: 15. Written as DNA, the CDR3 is TGCGCCAGCAGCCTATCGGCAGATGGCGGGAGGCGGACAGATACGCAGTATTTT. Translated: CASSLSADGGRRTDTQYF.

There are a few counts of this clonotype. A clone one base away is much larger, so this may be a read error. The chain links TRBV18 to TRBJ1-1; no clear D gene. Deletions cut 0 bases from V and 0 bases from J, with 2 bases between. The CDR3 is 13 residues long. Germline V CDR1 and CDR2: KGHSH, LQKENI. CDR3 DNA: TGTGCCAGCTCACCACCCGTGAACACTGAAGCTTTCTTT. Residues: CASSPPVNTEAFF.

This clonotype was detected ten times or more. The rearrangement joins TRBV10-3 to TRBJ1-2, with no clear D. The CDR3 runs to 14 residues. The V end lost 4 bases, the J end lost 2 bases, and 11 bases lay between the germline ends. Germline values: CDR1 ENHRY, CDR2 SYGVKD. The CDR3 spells CAISALGRNYGYTF. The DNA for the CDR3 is TGTGCCATCAGTGCTTTAGGGAGGAACTATGGCTACACCTTC.